The next 16 T cell receptor beta chains were all read from a single sample in a study of T cells in Graves' hyperthyroidism and ophthalmopathy. RNA transcripts were the template for amplifying TCR beta CDR3 regions. The HTBI primer set served for first-round RT-PCR of the TCR CDR3. TCRdb itself ran the multiplex PCR reads through MiXCR, one entry per CDR3 protein. Of about 270,000 distinct CDR3 sequences in the sample, roughly 15% were seen once. Material for sequencing was blood. Source of these receptors: a woman between 45 and 65 years old with Graves' hyperthyroidism that later progressed to Graves' ophthalmopathy.

This clonotype was detected only a few times. The gene calls are TRBV6-5 and TRBJ2-7; D uncertain. Trimming took 0 bases from V and 1 from J, leaving 7 bases between them. CDR1 is MNHEY, CDR2 SVGAGI, per germline. This CDR3 is built from 14 residues. CDR3 region: CASSYSVHSYEQYF. The DNA of the CDR3 is TGTGCCAGCAGTTACTCAGTTCATTCCTACGAGCAGTACTTC.

The sample holds many counts of this clonotype. The rearrangement joins TRBV5-5 to TRBJ2-1; D is uncertain. This CDR3 has 15 amino acids. The germline V gene has CDR1 SGHKS and CDR2 YYEKEE (reference sequence). V lost 0 bases, J lost 0 bases, and 7 bases lay in between. The CDR3, as DNA: TGTGCCAGCAGCTTGGACTTTAGCTCCTACAATGAGCAGTTCTTC. This gives the protein CASSLDFSSYNEQFF.

The chain carries TRBV20-1 and TRBJ2-3; D tentatively fits TRBD1 or TRBD2 (5 bases each). Germline assignment: CDR1 DFQATT and CDR2 SNEGSKA (reference sequence). The CDR3 runs 12 residues. Trimming took off 5 bases at V and 6 bases at J, with 12 bases between the two ends. CDR3 in amino acids: CSAGGVGDTQYF. CDR3 DNA sequence: TGCAGTGCTGGGGGTGTGGGGGATACGCAGTATTTT.

Many counts were recorded for this clonotype. The chain couples TRBV18 to TRBJ2-1; either TRBD1 or TRBD2 may fit D (5 bases each). CDR3 length: 13 amino acids. The V end lost 2 bases, the J end lost 10 bases, and 12 bases lay between the germline ends. Germline values: CDR1 KGHSH, CDR2 LQKENI. For the CDR3, the DNA is TGTGCCAGCTCACCATATATGGGGGACGAGCAGTTCTTC. Its protein product is CASSPYMGDEQFF.

Remarks on this clonotype: A read error is possible here, since a much larger clone lies one base away. The chain recombines TRBV6-2 or TRBV6-3 with TRBJ2-5; D may be TRBD2 (5 bases). Trimming left V 6 bases short and J 2 bases short, with 13 bases between. The CDR3 spans 14 residues. Germline CDR1 reads MNHEY; CDR2 reads SVGEGT. CDR3 sequence: CASRAPTNQETQYF. In DNA form, the CDR3 reads TGTGCCAGCAGAGCTCCGACTAATCAAGAGACCCAGTACTTC.

This clonotype was seen repeatedly, ten times or more. The rearrangement links TRBV10-2 to TRBJ2-1, with D maybe TRBD2 (5 bases). Trimming took 2 bases from V and 2 from J, leaving 10 bases between them. This CDR3 has 15 amino acids. The germline CDR1 and CDR2 sequences are WSHSY and SAAADI. The CDR3 reads CASSEQTGTYNEQFF. Written as DNA, the CDR3 is TGCGCCAGCAGTGAGCAAACCGGGACCTACAATGAGCAGTTCTTC.

This clonotype was recorded a few times. The chain employs TRBV28 and TRBJ1-4; the D is unclear. Germline CDR1 is MDHEN and CDR2 is SYDVKM. The CDR3 totals 13 residues. The germline V and J ends were trimmed by 6 bases and 10 bases, with 15 bases remaining between them. The CDR3 coding sequence is TGTGCCAGCAGCCTCCGGTTTTCTGGAAAACTGTTTTTT. Protein sequence: CASSLRFSGKLFF. Full variable domain (missing parts from reference TRBV28 and TRBJ1-4): DVKVTQSSRYLVKRTGEKVFLECVQDMDHENMFWYRQDPGLGLRLIYFSYDVKMKEKGDIPEGYSVSREKKERFSLILESASTNQTSMYLCASSLRFSGKLFFGSGTQLSVL.

V is TRBV9 and J is TRBJ2-7; tentatively, D is TRBD1 (5 bases). CDR3 length: 15 residues. With 2 bases removed from V and 3 bases from J, the gap between germline ends came to 15 bases. Looked up from germline, CDR1 is SGDLS and CDR2 is YYNGEE. Written as DNA, the CDR3 is TGTGCCAGCAGCGTTGAGGTAGGGGTTGGCTACGAGCAGTACTTC. It codes for CASSVEVGVGYEQYF.

This clonotype was observed a handful of times. The V call is TRBV24-1, the J call TRBJ2-1, with D perhaps matching TRBD1 or TRBD2 (6 bases each). The CDR3 extends over 18 amino acids. Germline CDR1 is KGHDR and CDR2 is SFDVKD. Trimming took off 3 bases at V and 0 bases at J, with 17 bases between the two ends. The CDR3 DNA is TGTGCCACCAGTGATCCCTCGGGGGCGGACCACTCCTACAATGAGCAGTTCTTC. Its translation: CATSDPSGADHSYNEQFF.

Many counts were recorded for this clonotype. The chain couples TRBV20-1 to TRBJ2-7, with 9 bases that match TRBD1. V was pared by 6 bases and J by 5 bases, with 14 bases of the junction left unmatched. The germline V gene encodes CDR1 DFQATT and CDR2 SNEGSKA (reference sequence). The CDR3 covers 15 residues. The CDR3, as DNA: TGCAGTGCGCCGAACCCCGGGACAGGGACCCACGAGCAGTACTTC. Protein: CSAPNPGTGTHEQYF.

This clonotype came up many times. The chain is built from TRBV12-3 or TRBV12-4 and TRBJ2-3; TRBD2 aligns across 11 bases. V shed 3 bases, J shed 2 bases, and the junction held 4 bases outside the gene matches. This CDR3 has 16 residues. The CDR3 nucleotides read TGTGCCAGCAGTTTCGTTAGCGGGAGGGTCACAGATACGCAGTATTTT. It specifies CASSFVSGRVTDTQYF.

This clonotype showed up many times. The chain combines TRBV13 with TRBJ1-2; D is perhaps TRBD1 (6 bases). The CDR3 consists of 15 residues. Germline CDR1 PRHDT, CDR2 FYEKMQ (reference sequence). Trimming removed 6 bases from V and 3 bases from J, with 17 bases in between. Here the CDR3 DNA reads TGTGCCAGCAGGGAGGGGACAACTTCATACTATGGCTACACCTTC. Its protein product is CASREGTTSYYGYTF.

This clonotype was counted at least ten times. The gene calls are TRBV5-6 and TRBJ1-1, with 7 positions matching TRBD1. This CDR3 contains 16 residues. V gave up 0 bases and J gave up 6 bases; unmatched junction bases: 11. Germline CDR1 reads SGHDT; CDR2 reads YYEEEE. CDR3 bases: TGTGCCAGCAGCTTGGTGAAGCTGACAGGGATGGCTGAAGCTTTCTTT. Protein product: CASSLVKLTGMAEAFF.

Ten or more counts support this clonotype. The rearrangement joins TRBV12-3 or TRBV12-4 to TRBJ2-2; either TRBD1 or TRBD2 may fit D (5 bases each). Between the trimmed V and J ends, which lost 6 bases and 7 bases, there was a span of 9 bases. The CDR3 length is 12 residues. CDR3 coding DNA: TGTGCCAGCAGGATGGGGGACGGGGAGCTGTTTTTT. Encoded protein: CASRMGDGELFF.

This clonotype came up many times. The chain links TRBV10-2 to TRBJ2-5; 7 bases map to TRBD2. CDR3 length equals 15 residues. V dropped 6 bases and J dropped 5; count of bases not matched to a gene: 12. Germline CDR1 reads WSHSY; CDR2 reads SAAADI. CDR3 region: CASRRPGPGGETQYF. The CDR3 DNA reads as TGCGCCAGCAGACGTCCGGGTCCGGGGGGTGAGACCCAGTACTTC.

In this sample, this clonotype turned up many times. This chain connects TRBV3-1 to TRBJ2-5; no firm D call. This CDR3 comprises 14 residues. Trimming pared 3 bases from V and 3 bases from J, leaving 11 bases between. The germline gives CDR1 LGHDT, CDR2 YNNKEL (reference sequence). CDR3 sequence: CASSQAAGEETQYF. DNA for the CDR3: TGTGCCAGCAGCCAGGCAGCTGGGGAAGAGACCCAGTACTTC.